The 3 T cell receptor beta chains presented below share a single source sample, sequenced in a study of shared clonotypes between healthy human individuals (dated by TCRdb to the early 2020s). Receptor libraries were prepared by the immunoSEQ multiplex PCR assay. As stored in TCRdb, this immuneACCESS dataset retains in-frame rearrangements with V and J assigned. A fraction of the clones does not appear; measured against another copy, unresolved V genes explain less than half of the discrepancy, and the remainder lacks a known reason. This sample comprises approximately 1,000,000 clones, around 78% of them detected only once. The ten largest clones take up about 0.52% of the sample. The material sequenced was memory CD4+ T cells from PBMCs. Reading the label with the study, this specimen's cell subset or site is: CD45RA-negative fraction. Receptors originate from a man aged 18 to 29 in good health. Some clones in this sample may be carry-over from other donors' samples.

DNA of the CDR3: TGTGCCAGCAGTTTAGGGGGGGCGCCGAAACCCAATAAAGAGACCCAGTACTTC. Translation: CASSLGGAPKPNKETQYF. The J gene is TRBJ2-5, the V gene TRBV27; TRBD2 is a possible D gene (7 bases). V was clipped by 2 bases and J by 3 bases, with 22 bases between them. The germline V gene encodes CDR1 MNHEY and CDR2 SMNVEV (reference sequence). The CDR3 contains 18 residues.

This clone was seen a single time. CDR3 DNA sequence: TGTGCCAGCAGTCCGGGACAGGTCCACTACGAGCAGTACTTC. It translates to CASSPGQVHYEQYF. The chain links TRBV28 to TRBJ2-7; 8 bases are a match to TRBD1. The CDR3 length is 14 residues. V lost 5 bases and J lost 3; bases outside the gene matches: 6. Germline V gene sequence: CDR1 MDHEN, CDR2 SYDVKM.

The V gene is TRBV5-4, the J gene TRBJ2-5; 7 bases match TRBD1. Per the germline V gene, CDR1 is SGHNT and CDR2 is YYREEE (reference sequence). V was clipped by 4 bases and J by 0 bases; unmatched bases: 3. The CDR3 is 14 amino acids. The DNA for the CDR3 is TGTGCCAGCAGCCAGACAGGGAACCAAGAGACCCAGTACTTC. Translated, it gives CASSQTGNQETQYF.